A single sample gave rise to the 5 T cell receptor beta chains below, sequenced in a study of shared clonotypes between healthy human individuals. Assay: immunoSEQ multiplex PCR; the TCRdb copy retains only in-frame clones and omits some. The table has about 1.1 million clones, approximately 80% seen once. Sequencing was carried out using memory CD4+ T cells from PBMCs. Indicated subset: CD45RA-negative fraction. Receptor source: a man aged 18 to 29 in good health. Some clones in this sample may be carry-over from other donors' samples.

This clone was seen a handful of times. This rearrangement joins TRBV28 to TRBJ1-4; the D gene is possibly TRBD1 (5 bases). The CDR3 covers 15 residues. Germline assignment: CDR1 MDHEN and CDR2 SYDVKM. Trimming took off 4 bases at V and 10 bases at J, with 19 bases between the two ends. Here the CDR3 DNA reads TGTGCCAGCAGTTCCCCCGGGGCAGCCGAGGGAAAACTGTTTTTT. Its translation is CASSSPGAAEGKLFF.

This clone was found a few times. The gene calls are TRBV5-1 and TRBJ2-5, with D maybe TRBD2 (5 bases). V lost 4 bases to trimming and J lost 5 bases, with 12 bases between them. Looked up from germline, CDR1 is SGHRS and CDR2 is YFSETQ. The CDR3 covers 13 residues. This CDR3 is CASSRTDGETQYF. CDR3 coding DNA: TGCGCCAGCAGCAGGACTGACGGGGAGACCCAGTACTTC.

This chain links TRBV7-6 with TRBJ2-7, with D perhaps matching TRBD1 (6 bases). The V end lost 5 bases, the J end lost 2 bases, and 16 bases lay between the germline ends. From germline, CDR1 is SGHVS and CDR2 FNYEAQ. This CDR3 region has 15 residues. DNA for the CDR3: TGTGCCAGCAGCGCCAGACCAGGGGCCCCCTACGAGCAGTACTTC. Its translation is CASSARPGAPYEQYF.

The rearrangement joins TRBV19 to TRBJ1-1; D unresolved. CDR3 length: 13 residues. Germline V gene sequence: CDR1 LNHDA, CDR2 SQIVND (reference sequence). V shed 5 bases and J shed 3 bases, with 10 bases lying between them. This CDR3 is CASSAGLDTEAFF. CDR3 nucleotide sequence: TGTGCCAGTAGTGCCGGGTTGGACACTGAAGCTTTCTTT.

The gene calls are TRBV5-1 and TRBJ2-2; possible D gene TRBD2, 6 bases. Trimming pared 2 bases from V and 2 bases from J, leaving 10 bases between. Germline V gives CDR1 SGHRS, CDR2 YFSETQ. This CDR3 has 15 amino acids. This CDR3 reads CASSFLGGNTGELFF. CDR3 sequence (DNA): TGCGCCAGCAGCTTCTTGGGGGGAAACACCGGGGAGCTGTTTTTT.